Listed here are 10 T cell receptor beta chains from one sample, sequenced in a study of blood T cell repertoires in COVID-19. Produced via immunoSEQ multiplex PCR; TCRdb's table is partial and in-frame only. The table records under 300,000 clones, about nine tenths of them present only once. The sequenced material came from PBMCs or T cells enriched from blood (not recorded which). These receptors originate from a woman in her thirties with acute COVID-19.

This chain links TRBV7-3 with TRBJ1-6, with 9 bases aligning to TRBD1. Germline CDR1 reads SGHTA; CDR2 reads FQGTGA. CDR3 length: 16 amino acids. Trimming removed 5 bases from V and 8 bases from J; junction bases left unmatched: 10. The CDR3 sequence is CASSLGTGRSYSPLHF. CDR3 DNA sequence: TGTGCCAGCAGCCTCGGGACAGGGAGAAGTTATTCACCCCTCCACTTT.

The chain joins TRBV7-3 to TRBJ2-1; 10 bases are shared with TRBD1. With V trimmed by 5 bases and J by 9 bases, 7 bases remained unmatched. This CDR3 spans 14 amino acids. Germline V gene sequence: CDR1 SGHTA, CDR2 FQGTGA. The CDR3 bases are TGTGCCAGCAGCCCGGGACAGGGGTTTAGTGAGCAGTTCTTC. The encoded protein is CASSPGQGFSEQFF.

The V and J genes are TRBV12-3 or TRBV12-4 and TRBJ1-5, with unresolved D. The CDR3 spans 13 residues. The germline V and J ends were trimmed by 4 bases and 5 bases, with 9 bases remaining between them. The CDR3 sequence is CASSSDIYQPQHF. The CDR3 DNA sequence: TGTGCCAGCAGTTCCGACATATATCAGCCCCAGCATTTT.

V usage is TRBV6-6 and J usage is TRBJ2-7, with 9 bases fitting TRBD2. Germline V gene lookup returns CDR1 MNHNY and CDR2 SVGAGI (reference sequence). This CDR3 contains 17 residues. The junction had 22 bases not matched to a gene; V was cut back by 5 bases and J by 11 bases. The chain's CDR3 is CASSLPLTSGQSSGKYF. The CDR3 bases are TGTGCCAGCAGTCTCCCCCTGACTAGCGGACAAAGCTCTGGGAAGTACTTC.

This clone was seen more than once but under ten times. CDR3 sequence (DNA): TGTGCCAGCAGCCTCTCCGGGATGAACACTGAAGCTTTCTTT. Translation gives CASSLSGMNTEAFF. The chain uses TRBV7-3 and TRBJ1-1; D gene unclear. Germline assignment: CDR1 SGHTA and CDR2 FQGTGA. V was clipped by 5 bases and J by 0 bases, with 10 bases between them. The CDR3 runs to 14 residues.

Details on this clone: The junction differs from germline at one of its ends, possibly a read error. V gene TRBV6-2 or TRBV6-3 combines with J gene TRBJ2-1; D perhaps matches TRBD2 (5 bases). This CDR3 comprises 13 residues. Germline CDR1 MNHEY, CDR2 SVGEGT. The CDR3 coding sequence is TGTGCCACCAGTCGGGGAGTTGGCAATGAGCAGTTCTTC. Translated: CATSRGVGNEQFF.

This clone has a handful of counts. The chain joins TRBV19 to TRBJ2-1; 14 positions match TRBD2. Germline V gene sequence: CDR1 LNHDA, CDR2 SQIVND (reference sequence). Germline trimming cut 1 base from V and 3 bases from J; bases unmatched to any gene: 14. CDR3 length equals 21 residues. CDR3 DNA sequence: TGTGCCAGTAGTATAGCCCTATCGACTAGCGGGAGGGCCCAGGGCTACAATGAGCAGTTCTTC. Protein product: CASSIALSTSGRAQGYNEQFF.

This CDR3 is CSVQTYTTEKLFF. CDR3 coding DNA: TGCAGCGTTCAGACATACACGACAGAAAAACTGTTTTTT. V and J are TRBV29-1 and TRBJ1-4; no clear D gene. CDR3 length: 13 amino acids. Trimming cost V 5 bases and J 8 bases, with 15 bases left between them. Germline loops: CDR1 SQVTM, CDR2 ANQGSEA.

The J gene is TRBJ1-4, the V gene TRBV28; D remains ambiguous. Trimming took 2 bases from V and 5 from J, leaving 12 bases between them. CDR1 and CDR2 (germline): MDHEN, SYDVKM. CDR3 length: 15 residues. CDR3 sequence (DNA): TGTGCCAGCAGTTTAGGAGGGCCAGGAAATGAAAAACTGTTTTTT. It translates to CASSLGGPGNEKLFF.

The chain joins TRBV18 to TRBJ1-1; a possible D gene is TRBD1 (6 bases). CDR1 and CDR2 from the germline V gene are KGHSH and LQKENI. The V end lost 3 bases, the J end lost 1 base, and 15 bases lay between the germline ends. The CDR3 consists of 16 residues. Written as DNA, the CDR3 is TGTGCCAGCTCACCCCCGACAGGACATGCGAACACTGAAGCTTTCTTT. It codes for CASSPPTGHANTEAFF.